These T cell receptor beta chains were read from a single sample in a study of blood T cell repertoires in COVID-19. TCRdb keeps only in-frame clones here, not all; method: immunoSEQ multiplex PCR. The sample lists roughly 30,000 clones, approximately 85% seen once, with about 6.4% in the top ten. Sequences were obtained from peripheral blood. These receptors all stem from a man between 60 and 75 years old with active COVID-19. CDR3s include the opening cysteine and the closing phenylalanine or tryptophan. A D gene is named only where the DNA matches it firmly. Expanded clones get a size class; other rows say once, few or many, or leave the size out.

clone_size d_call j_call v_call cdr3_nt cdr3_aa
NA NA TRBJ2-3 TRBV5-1 TGCGCCAGCAGCTCGCGAGTAGATACGCAGTATTTT CASSSRVDTQYF
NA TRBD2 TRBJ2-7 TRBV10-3 TGTGCCATCAGTGGGATGACTAGCGGGAGGGCTAGGGAGCAGTACTTC CAISGMTSGRAREQYF
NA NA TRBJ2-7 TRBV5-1 TGCGCCAGCAGTTACTGGACAGACGGGGAGCAGTACTTC CASSYWTDGEQYF
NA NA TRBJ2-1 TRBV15 TGTGCCACCCAAACAGGGCCGCATTACAATGAGCAGTTCTTC CATQTGPHYNEQFF
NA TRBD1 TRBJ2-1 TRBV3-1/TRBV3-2 TGTGCCAGCAGCCAATACAGGGGGCTGTACAATGAGCAGTTCTTC CASSQYRGLYNEQFF
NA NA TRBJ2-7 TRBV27 TGTGCCAGCAGTTTAGGTGGGAGGAACTACGAGCAGTACTTC CASSLGGRNYEQYF
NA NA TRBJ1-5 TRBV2 TGTGCCAGCAGTGACAGGTATAGCAATCAGCCCCAGCATTTT CASSDRYSNQPQHF
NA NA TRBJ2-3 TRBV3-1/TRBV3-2 TGTGCCAGCAGGGGAGCAGATACGCAGTATTTT CASRGADTQYF
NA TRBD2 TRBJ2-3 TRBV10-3 TGTGCCATCAGTGAAGGGACTAGCGGGGATACGCAGTATTTT CAISEGTSGDTQYF
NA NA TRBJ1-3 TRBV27 TGTGCCAGCAGTTTACCGGACAGCAGATTAAGCTCTGGAAACACCATATATTTT CASSLPDSRLSSGNTIYF
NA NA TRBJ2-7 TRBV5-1 TGCGCCAGCAGCTTGACAGGGGGAGGGGGTTACGAGCAGTACTTC CASSLTGGGGYEQYF
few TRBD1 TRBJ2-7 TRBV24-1 TGTGCCACGCAAGACAGGGCGAGCTCCTACGAGCAGTACTTC CATQDRASSYEQYF
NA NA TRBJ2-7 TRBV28 TGTGCCAGCAGCCGTACGACAGGGACGGGGTCGGGGGCCTACGAGCAGTACTTC CASSRTTGTGSGAYEQYF
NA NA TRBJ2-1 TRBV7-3 TGTGCCAGCAGCTTAACAGGAGATTCCTACAATGAGCAGTTCTTC CASSLTGDSYNEQFF
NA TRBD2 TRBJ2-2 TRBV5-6 TGTGCCAGCAGCTTAGGGGGACTAGCGGGAGCGATCGGGGAGCTGTTTTTT CASSLGGLAGAIGELFF
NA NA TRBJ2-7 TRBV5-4 TGTGCCAGCAGCTTGGATCCGGGTTACTACGAGCAGTACTTC CASSLDPGYYEQYF
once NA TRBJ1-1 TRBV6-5 TGTGCCAGCAGTTACTCGCAGGGCCGTAAGAGGACTGAAGCTTTCTTT CASSYSQGRKRTEAFF
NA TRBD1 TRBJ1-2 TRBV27 TGTGCCAGCAGTTCTAATAGGGGACAGGGGAACTATGGCTACACCTTC CASSSNRGQGNYGYTF
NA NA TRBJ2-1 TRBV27 TGTGCCAGCAATGGGGTAGCCGGGGACAATGAGCAGTTCTTC CASNGVAGDNEQFF
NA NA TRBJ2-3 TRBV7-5 TGTGCCAGAAGCCCCCGACTAGCGGAAGAGATCACAGATACGCAGTATTTT CARSPRLAEEITDTQYF
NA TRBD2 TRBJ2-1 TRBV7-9 TGTGCCAGCAGCTTATCTCGGGCGGGAGATAATGAGCAGTTCTTC CASSLSRAGDNEQFF
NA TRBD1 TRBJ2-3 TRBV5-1 TGCGCCAGCGCTTCCGGGACAGGGGACGCAGATACGCAGTATTTT CASASGTGDADTQYF
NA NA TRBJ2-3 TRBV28 TGTGCCAGCAGTTGGGCTGACCGGGATTCGGATACGCAGTATTTT CASSWADRDSDTQYF
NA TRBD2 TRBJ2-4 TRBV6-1 TGTGCCAGCAGTGTCGGTAGCGGGAAGGCCAAAAACATTCAGTACTTC CASSVGSGKAKNIQYF
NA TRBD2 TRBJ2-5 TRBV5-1 TGCGCCAGCAGCTTGGGCCTAGCGGGGAGTCGGGAGACCCAGTACTTC CASSLGLAGSRETQYF
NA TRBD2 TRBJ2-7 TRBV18 TGTGCCAGCTCACGAGCGGGAGCTCTACCGATCTACGAGCAGTACTTC CASSRAGALPIYEQYF
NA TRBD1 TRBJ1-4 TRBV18 TGTGCCAGCTCACCATGGACAGGTGAAAAACTGTTTTTT CASSPWTGEKLFF
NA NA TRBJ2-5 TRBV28 TGTGCCAGCACCAAAGGACTGGGGGGAAAGACCCAGTACTTC CASTKGLGGKTQYF
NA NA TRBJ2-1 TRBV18 TGTGCCAGCTCACCACCTGGGACTTCTCGGGATGAGCAGTTCTTC CASSPPGTSRDEQFF
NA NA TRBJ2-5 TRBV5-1 TGCGCCAGCAGCTTGGTGGCTAGAGCCGAAGAGACCCAGTACTTC CASSLVARAEETQYF
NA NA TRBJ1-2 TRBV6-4 TGTGCCAGCAGTGAGAGGACCGGACAGAGCTATGGCTACACCTTC CASSERTGQSYGYTF
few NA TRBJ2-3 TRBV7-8 TGTGCCAGCAGCCTGGGACTCCTGCAGTATTTT CASSLGLLQYF
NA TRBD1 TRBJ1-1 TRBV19 TGTGCCAGTAGTGGGGGGACAGGGGGCACTGAAGCTTTCTTT CASSGGTGGTEAFF
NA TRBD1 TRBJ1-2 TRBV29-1 TGCAGCGGAGGGGACAGGGAAGTGGGTGGCTACACCTTC CSGGDREVGGYTF
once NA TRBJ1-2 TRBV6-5 TGTGCCAGCAGTTTGCGGCCTAACTATGGCTACACCTTC CASSLRPNYGYTF
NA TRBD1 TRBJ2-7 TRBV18 TGTGCCAGCTCACAACAACCGTGGGGACAGCGACCCTACGAGCAGTACTTC CASSQQPWGQRPYEQYF
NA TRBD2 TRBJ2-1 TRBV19 TGTGCCAGTAGTCGGACTAGCGGGAGTGATGAGCAGTTCTTC CASSRTSGSDEQFF
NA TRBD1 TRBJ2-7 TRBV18 TGTGCCAGCTCAGAACAGGGGGGCGCCTATTCCTACGAGCAGTACTTC CASSEQGGAYSYEQYF
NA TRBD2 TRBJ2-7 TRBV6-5 TGTGCCAGCAGTTACCCGACTAGCGGGAGGGCGGTCGAGCAGTACTTC CASSYPTSGRAVEQYF
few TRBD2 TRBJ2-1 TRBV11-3 TGTGCCAGCAGCAAGGGACTAGCGGGAGTAGGCAATGAGCAGTTCTTC CASSKGLAGVGNEQFF
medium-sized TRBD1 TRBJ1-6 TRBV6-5 TGTGCCAGCAGTTTGGCCGGGACAGGACATACACCCCTCCACTTT CASSLAGTGHTPLHF
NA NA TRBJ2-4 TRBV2 TGTGCCAGCAGTGAAGCGGGGGCAGGGGGAGGCAAAAACATTCAGTACTTC CASSEAGAGGGKNIQYF
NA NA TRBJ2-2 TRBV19 TGTGCCAGCTCCATCGTAGGGAGCACCGGGGAGCTGTTTTTT CASSIVGSTGELFF
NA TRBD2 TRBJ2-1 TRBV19 TGTGCCAGTAGTATCTCCGGGGGGAGGTACTCCTACAATGAGCAGTTCTTC CASSISGGRYSYNEQFF